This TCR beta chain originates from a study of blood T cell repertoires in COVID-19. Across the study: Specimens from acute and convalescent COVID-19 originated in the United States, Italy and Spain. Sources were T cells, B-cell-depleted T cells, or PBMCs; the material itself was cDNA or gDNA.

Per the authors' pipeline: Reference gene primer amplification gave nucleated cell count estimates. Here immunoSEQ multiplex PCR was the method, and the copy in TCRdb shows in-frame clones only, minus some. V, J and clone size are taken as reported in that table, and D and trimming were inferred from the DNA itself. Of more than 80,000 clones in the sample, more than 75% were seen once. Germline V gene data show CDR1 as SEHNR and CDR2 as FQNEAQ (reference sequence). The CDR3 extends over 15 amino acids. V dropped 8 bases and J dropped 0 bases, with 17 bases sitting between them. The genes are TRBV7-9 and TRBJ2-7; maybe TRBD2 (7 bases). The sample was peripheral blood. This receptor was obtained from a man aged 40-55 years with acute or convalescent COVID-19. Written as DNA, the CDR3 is TGTGCCAGCCTGGGGGGGCCAGGGGCCTCCTACGAGCAGTACTTC. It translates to CASLGGPGASYEQYF.